These 19 T cell receptor beta chains came from one sample sequenced in a study of cytomegalovirus exposure and HLA in healthy donors. The PCR ran on 60 Vbeta and 13 Jbeta primers. Sequencing was performed with immunoSEQ multiplex PCR; in TCRdb, only in-frame clones are kept and a portion is missing. Here the sample spans about 110,000 clones, 67% being singletons. What was sequenced was PBMCs. These receptors were collected from a young man in good health and CMV-seropositive.

V usage is TRBV15 and J usage is TRBJ2-7, with 9 bases fitting TRBD1. This CDR3 contains 15 residues. The J segment lost 4 bases and the V segment lost 4 bases, leaving 8 bases of the junction unmatched. The germline V gene has CDR1 LNHNV and CDR2 YYDKDF (reference sequence). The CDR3 bases are TGTGCCACCAGCAAGGACTACGGACAGGGGTACGAGCAGTACTTC. Protein sequence: CATSKDYGQGYEQYF.

The V gene is TRBV18, the J gene TRBJ2-1; 8 bases are a match to TRBD1. This CDR3 has 13 residues. Per germline, CDR1 KGHSH and CDR2 LQKENI. J lost 9 bases, V lost 4 bases, and 5 bases had no gene match. The CDR3 region has the DNA TGTGCCAGCTCACTCACCGGGACAGGTGAGCAGTTCTTC. This codes for CASSLTGTGEQFF. The full variable domain, its missing parts supplied by reference TRBV18 and TRBJ2-1, is NAGVMQNPRHLVRRRGQEARLRCSPMKGHSHVYWYRQLPEEGLKFMVYLQKENIIDESGMPKERFSAEFPKEGPSILRIQQVVRGDSAAYFCASSLTGTGEQFFGPGTRLTVL.

The chain combines TRBV5-6 with TRBJ1-5, with TRBD1 identical over 7 bases. Unmatched junction bases numbered 11, after V lost 4 bases and J lost 7 bases. Germline assignment: CDR1 SGHDT and CDR2 YYEEEE. This CDR3 region has 15 residues. The CDR3 region is CASSLARQGGQPQHF. In DNA form, the CDR3 reads TGTGCCAGCAGCCTCGCACGTCAGGGGGGCCAGCCCCAGCATTTT.

This clone showed up just once. This chain joins TRBV18 and TRBJ2-5; D remains ambiguous. Per germline, CDR1 KGHSH and CDR2 LQKENI. The CDR3 covers 14 residues. Trimming took 3 bases from V and 0 from J, leaving 8 bases between them. CDR3 nucleotides: TGTGCCAGCTCACCCGTCCCCCACCAAGAGACCCAGTACTTC. It is translated as CASSPVPHQETQYF.

The gene calls are TRBV2 and TRBJ2-7, with D possibly TRBD1 on 5 matching bases. The CDR3 sequence is 14 residues long. Per the germline V gene, CDR1 is SNHLY and CDR2 is FYNNEI. Trimming cost V 4 bases and J 4 bases, with 14 bases left between them. The CDR3: CASSVQGVGYEQYF. CDR3 DNA sequence: TGTGCCAGCAGTGTCCAAGGGGTGGGGTACGAGCAGTACTTC.

The genes are TRBV11-2 and TRBJ1-5; no reliable D call. CDR1 and CDR2 from the germline V gene are SGHAT and FQNNGV. The CDR3 runs 15 residues. Trimming took off 2 bases at V and 5 bases at J, with 13 bases between the two ends. The CDR3: CASSLNDGPHQPQHF. The CDR3 region has the DNA TGTGCCAGCAGCTTAAACGATGGCCCCCATCAGCCCCAGCATTTT.

This chain connects TRBV19 to TRBJ2-1, with 7 bases matching TRBD2. The V and J ends lost 6 bases and 9 bases, in that order; junction bases with no gene match: 11. The CDR3 runs to 14 residues. Germline V gives CDR1 LNHDA, CDR2 SQIVND (reference sequence). CDR3 nucleotides: TGTGCCAGTAGCCGGACTAGTCGATCTGGTGAGCAGTTCTTC. The encoded protein is CASSRTSRSGEQFF.

The chain combines TRBV27 with TRBJ2-7; D is uncertain. The CDR3 extends over 15 amino acids. CDR1 is MNHEY and CDR2 is SMNVEV in the germline V gene (reference sequence). Trimming pared 4 bases from V and 3 bases from J, leaving 16 bases between. CDR3 DNA sequence: TGTGCCAGCAGTTACCGTAACTCGATGGTCTACGAGCAGTACTTC. As protein: CASSYRNSMVYEQYF.

The chain links TRBV28 to TRBJ1-1; no reliable D call. V lost 2 bases to trimming and J lost 3 bases, with 10 bases between them. CDR3 length equals 14 residues. Germline CDR1 is MDHEN and CDR2 is SYDVKM. The chain's CDR3 is CASSLPGVDTEAFF. The CDR3 bases are TGTGCCAGCAGTTTACCGGGAGTAGACACTGAAGCTTTCTTT.

This clone was found many times. The genes are TRBV25-1 and TRBJ1-4, with 11 bases fitting TRBD1. V shed 6 bases and J 7 bases; nucleotides not matched to a gene: 7. Germline-derived CDR1 and CDR2 are MGHDK and SYGVNS. The CDR3 spans 15 residues. The CDR3 sequence: CASRAGQGESEKLFF. The CDR3 bases are TGTGCCAGCAGGGCGGGACAGGGGGAAAGTGAAAAACTGTTTTTT. Full variable domain (remainder filled in from reference TRBV25-1 and TRBJ1-4): EADIYQTPRYLVIGTGKKITLECSQTMGHDKMYWYQQDPGMELHLIHYSYGVNSTEKGDLSSESTVSRIRTEHFPLTLESARPSHTSQYLCASRAGQGESEKLFFGSGTQLSVL.

This clone was seen a few times. The chain employs TRBV6-5 and TRBJ1-5, with TRBD1 as a possible D gene (5 bases). Looked up from germline, CDR1 is MNHEY and CDR2 is SVGAGI. The CDR3 covers 15 residues. Trimming shortened V by 5 bases and J by 5 bases, and 16 bases separated the two germline ends. This CDR3 reads CASSLGYQGDQPQHF. CDR3 DNA: TGTGCCAGCAGTCTCGGATATCAGGGTGATCAGCCCCAGCATTTT.

The rearrangement joins TRBV19 to TRBJ1-5, with D tentatively TRBD1 (5 bases). This CDR3 has 14 amino acids. Germline CDR1 LNHDA, CDR2 SQIVND (reference sequence). V lost 3 bases and J 9 bases, leaving 15 bases between the germline ends. CDR3: CASSMYTAGGPQHF. The CDR3 nucleotides are TGTGCCAGTAGTATGTACACAGCGGGGGGGCCCCAGCATTTT. Based on the CDR3 plus reference TRBV19 and TRBJ1-5, the full variable domain is DGGITQSPKYLFRKEGQNVTLSCEQNLNHDAMYWYRQDPGQGLRLIYYSQIVNDFQKGDIAEGYSVSREKKESFPLTVTSAQKNPTAFYLCASSMYTAGGPQHFGDGTRLSIL.

This clone turned up a few times. This sequence joins TRBV28 and TRBJ2-5; possibly TRBD2 for D (6 bases). There are 15 residues in the CDR3. V was cut by 3 bases and J by 4 bases, with 15 bases left in between. Germline CDR1 is MDHEN and CDR2 is SYDVKM. The CDR3 here is CASSFWSLGGETQYF. The CDR3 DNA reads as TGTGCCAGCAGTTTCTGGTCCCTGGGAGGAGAGACCCAGTACTTC.

This clone appeared a few times. This chain joins TRBV10-2 and TRBJ1-5, with D tentatively TRBD1 (6 bases). CDR1 and CDR2 from the germline V gene are WSHSY and SAAADI. CDR3 size: 16 residues. Trimming left V 1 base short and J 3 bases short, with 13 bases between. CDR3 protein: CASSEWWTASNQPQHF. The CDR3 DNA sequence: TGCGCCAGCAGTGAGTGGTGGACAGCTTCCAATCAGCCCCAGCATTTT.

This clone was seen just once. The CDR3 nucleotides read TGTGCCAGCTCCCGGGGGGCCCAAGAGACCCAGTACTTC. It translates to CASSRGAQETQYF. The gene calls are TRBV18 and TRBJ2-5; D perhaps matches TRBD2 (7 bases). Per the germline V gene, CDR1 is KGHSH and CDR2 is LQKENI. The CDR3 is 13 residues long. V was cut by 6 bases and J by 1 base, with 9 bases left in between.

The chain is built from TRBV10-1 and TRBJ2-2; a weak D match, TRBD2 (6 bases). With 6 bases removed from V and 1 base from J, the gap between germline ends came to 9 bases. This CDR3 is 14 amino acids long. CDR1 WNHNN and CDR2 SYGVQD come from the germline V gene (reference sequence). Written as DNA, the CDR3 is TGCGCCAGCAGCCGTAGCGGGAACACCGGGGAGCTGTTTTTT. As protein: CASSRSGNTGELFF.

The chain carries TRBV30 and TRBJ2-7; 10 nucleotides agree with TRBD2. Germline CDR1 is GTSNPN and CDR2 is SVGIG (reference sequence). The V segment lost 4 bases and the J segment 6 bases; nucleotides outside the gene matches: 12. This CDR3 region has 15 residues. This CDR3 is CAWNPTSGVASEQYF. In DNA form, the CDR3 reads TGTGCCTGGAATCCCACTAGCGGGGTTGCTTCCGAGCAGTACTTC. Drawing the rest from reference TRBV30 and TRBJ2-7, the complete variable domain is SQTIHQWPATLVQPVGSPLSLECTVEGTSNPNLYWYRQAAGRGLQLLFYSVGIGQISSEVPQNLSASRPQDRQFILSSKKLLLSDSGFYLCAWNPTSGVASEQYFGPGTRLTVT.

In its sample, this clone was seen a few times. The V gene is TRBV5-1, the J gene TRBJ2-7; TRBD2 is a possible D gene (5 bases). This CDR3 has 15 residues. Looked up from germline, CDR1 is SGHRS and CDR2 is YFSETQ. Trimming removed 3 bases at V and 3 bases at J, with 16 bases between. This chain's CDR3 is CASSSAEGFGYEQYF. CDR3 nucleotide sequence: TGCGCCAGCAGCTCGGCAGAGGGATTTGGCTACGAGCAGTACTTC.

The chain joins TRBV4-2 to TRBJ2-3; 11 bases fit TRBD2. V was pared by 2 bases and J by 5 bases, with 15 bases of the junction left unmatched. The germline CDR1 and CDR2 sequences are LGHNA and YNFKEQ. CDR3 length equals 19 residues. The CDR3 sequence: CASSQNWLRALAGEDTQYF. CDR3 nucleotides: TGTGCCAGCAGCCAAAATTGGCTCCGGGCACTAGCGGGGGAAGATACGCAGTATTTT.